The 7 T cell receptor beta chains presented below share a single source sample, sequenced in a study of radiation and T cells in renal cell carcinoma. The time point here: blood 4 weeks post-SBRT, at nephrectomy. Treatment noted: 15 Gy SBRT to primary tumor, nephrectomy 4 weeks later. Libraries were prepared by immunoSEQ multiplex PCR; TCRdb keeps only in-frame clonotypes and omits some of them. Of some 81,000 clones listed, roughly nine tenths are singletons. The sample consisted of blood, taken from a patient whose treatment included radiotherapy and nephrectomy. All receptors derive from a woman in her seventies with renal cell carcinoma.

This chain uses TRBV30 with TRBJ1-6; 7 positions match TRBD1. In germline, CDR1 is GTSNPN, CDR2 SVGIG (reference sequence). Germline trimming cut 0 bases from V and 4 bases from J; bases unmatched to any gene: 0. This CDR3 comprises 14 residues. The CDR3 nucleotides read TGTGCCTGGAGTGTACAGGGGTATAATTCACCCCTCCACTTT. Translation gives CAWSVQGYNSPLHF. The full variable domain, completed using reference TRBV30 and TRBJ1-6, is SQTIHQWPATLVQPVGSPLSLECTVEGTSNPNLYWYRQAAGRGLQLLFYSVGIGQISSEVPQNLSASRPQDRQFILSSKKLLLSDSGFYLCAWSVQGYNSPLHFGNGTRLTVT.

The rearrangement links TRBV27 to TRBJ1-1; maybe TRBD1 (6 bases). V was clipped by 6 bases and J by 7 bases, with 21 bases between them. CDR3 length: 15 amino acids. The germline gives CDR1 MNHEY, CDR2 SMNVEV (reference sequence). The CDR3 loop is CASRQYTSGESEAFF. CDR3 sequence (DNA): TGTGCCAGCAGACAATACACCTCAGGGGAGAGTGAAGCTTTCTTT.

V and J are TRBV2 and TRBJ1-6; 10 bases are a match to TRBD1. Unmatched junction bases numbered 7, after V lost 2 bases and J lost 6 bases. This CDR3 comprises 17 residues. Germline CDR1 and CDR2: SNHLY and FYNNEI. The CDR3 loop is CASSESQGTGVNSPLHF. The DNA for the CDR3 is TGTGCCAGCAGTGAAAGCCAGGGGACAGGGGTTAATTCACCCCTCCACTTT. Based on the CDR3 plus reference TRBV2 and TRBJ1-6, the full variable domain is EPEVTQTPSHQVTQMGQEVILRCVPISNHLYFYWYRQILGQKVEFLVSFYNNEISEKSEIFDDQFSVERPDGSNFTLKIRSTKLEDSAMYFCASSESQGTGVNSPLHFGNGTRLTVT.

The rearrangement joins TRBV7-2 to TRBJ2-1; 7 positions match TRBD1. With 2 bases clipped from V and 5 bases from J, the junction kept 9 bases outside the gene matches. The CDR3 contains 16 residues. Germline CDR1 is SGHTA and CDR2 is FQGNSA. The CDR3 sequence: CASSLSPPGQNNEQFF. Here the CDR3 DNA reads TGTGCCAGCAGCTTATCCCCCCCGGGACAGAACAATGAGCAGTTCTTC.

The chain combines TRBV19 with TRBJ1-5; D ambiguous. The V end lost 5 bases, the J end lost 1 base, and 12 bases lay between the germline ends. CDR3 length: 15 residues. The germline V gene has CDR1 LNHDA and CDR2 SQIVND (reference sequence). For the CDR3, the DNA is TGTGCCAGTAGTCTTAAAGGGCAGAGCAATCAGCCCCAGCATTTT. It codes for CASSLKGQSNQPQHF.

The genes are TRBV27 and TRBJ1-6, with a possible D match to TRBD1 (6 bases). This CDR3 spans 17 amino acids. Germline CDR1 is MNHEY and CDR2 is SMNVEV (reference sequence). The germline V and J ends were trimmed by 6 bases and 0 bases, with 15 bases remaining between them. CDR3 nucleotides: TGTGCCAGCAGGCGGGACACCAGCATCTCCTATAATTCACCCCTCCACTTT. Its translation: CASRRDTSISYNSPLHF.

This rearrangement joins TRBV14 to TRBJ1-2; D is unresolved. V lost 1 base, J lost 4 bases, and 7 bases lay in between. The germline CDR1 and CDR2 sequences are SGHDN and FVKESK. CDR3 size: 13 residues. The CDR3 sequence is CASSQGGSYGYTF. The CDR3 DNA reads TGTGCCAGCAGCCAAGGCGGGTCCTATGGCTACACCTTC.